The clone carrying this T cell receptor (beta chain) was observed a handful of times. The data were taken from a study of shared clonotypes between healthy human individuals. Assay: immunoSEQ multiplex PCR; the TCRdb copy retains only in-frame clones and omits some. The repertoire has about 680,000 clones, 74% of them found once; the top ten carry approximately 1.7%. The CDR3 is made up of 12 amino acids. Trimming cost V 8 bases and J 5 bases, with 10 bases left between them. Per germline, CDR1 MDHEN and CDR2 SYDVKM. The chain is built from TRBV28 and TRBJ1-5, with no clear D. The TCR comes from a woman under 40 in good health. Material for sequencing was memory CD4+ T cells sorted from blood. Subset reported: CD45RA-negative fraction. Here the CDR3 DNA reads TGTGCCAGCTTGGACGGACATCAGCCCCAGCATTTT. Protein: CASLDGHQPQHF. The complete variable domain, with remaining parts taken from reference TRBV28 and TRBJ1-5, reads DVKVTQSSRYLVKRTGEKVFLECVQDMDHENMFWYRQDPGLGLRLIYFSYDVKMKEKGDIPEGYSVSREKKERFSLILESASTNQTSMYLCASLDGHQPQHFGDGTRLSIL.